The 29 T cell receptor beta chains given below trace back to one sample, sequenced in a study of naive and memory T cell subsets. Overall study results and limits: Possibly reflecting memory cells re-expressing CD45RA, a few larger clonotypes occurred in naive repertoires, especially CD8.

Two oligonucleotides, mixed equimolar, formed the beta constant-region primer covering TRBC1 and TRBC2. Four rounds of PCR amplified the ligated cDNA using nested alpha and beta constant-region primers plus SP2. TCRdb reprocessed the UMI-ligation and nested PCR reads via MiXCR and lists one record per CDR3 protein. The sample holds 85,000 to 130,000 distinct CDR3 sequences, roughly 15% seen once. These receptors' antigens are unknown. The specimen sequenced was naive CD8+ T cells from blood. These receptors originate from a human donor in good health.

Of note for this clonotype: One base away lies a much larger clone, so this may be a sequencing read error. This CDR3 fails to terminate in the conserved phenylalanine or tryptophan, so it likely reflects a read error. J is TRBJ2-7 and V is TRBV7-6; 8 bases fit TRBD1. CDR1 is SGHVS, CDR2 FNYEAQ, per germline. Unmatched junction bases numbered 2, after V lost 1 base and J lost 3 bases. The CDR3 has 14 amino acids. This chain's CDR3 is CASSLEQGDYEQYS. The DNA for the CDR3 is TGTGCCAGCAGCTTAGAACAGGGGGACTACGAGCAGTACTCC.

CDR3 DNA sequence: TGCGCCAGCAGCCAAGCTACCCGGGACGCCGATGAGCAGTTCTTC. Protein sequence: CASSQATRDADEQFF. The V gene is TRBV4-3, the J gene TRBJ2-1; D assignment may be TRBD1 or TRBD2 (5 bases each). Germline-derived CDR1 and CDR2 are LGHNA and YSLEER. CDR3 length equals 15 residues. V lost 1 base to trimming and J lost 8 bases, with 15 bases between them.

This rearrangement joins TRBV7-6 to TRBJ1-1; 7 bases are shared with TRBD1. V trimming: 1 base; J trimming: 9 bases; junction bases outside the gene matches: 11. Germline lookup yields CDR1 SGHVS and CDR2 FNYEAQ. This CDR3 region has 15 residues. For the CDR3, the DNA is TGTGCCAGCAGCTTAGTTGGGGCCGGACAGGATAAAGCTTTCTTT. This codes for CASSLVGAGQDKAFF.

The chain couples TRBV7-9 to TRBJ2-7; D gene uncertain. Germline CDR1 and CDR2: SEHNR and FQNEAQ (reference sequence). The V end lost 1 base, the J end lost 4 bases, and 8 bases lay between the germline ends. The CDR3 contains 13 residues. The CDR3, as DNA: TGTGCCAGCAGCTTAGGGCGTATTTACGAGCAGTACTTC. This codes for CASSLGRIYEQYF.

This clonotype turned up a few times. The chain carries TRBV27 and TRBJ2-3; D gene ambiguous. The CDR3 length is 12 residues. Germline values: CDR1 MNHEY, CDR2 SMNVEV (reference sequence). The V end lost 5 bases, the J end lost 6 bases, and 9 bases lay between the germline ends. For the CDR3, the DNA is TGTGCCAGCAGTCCCCCCGCGGATACGCAGTATTTT. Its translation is CASSPPADTQYF.

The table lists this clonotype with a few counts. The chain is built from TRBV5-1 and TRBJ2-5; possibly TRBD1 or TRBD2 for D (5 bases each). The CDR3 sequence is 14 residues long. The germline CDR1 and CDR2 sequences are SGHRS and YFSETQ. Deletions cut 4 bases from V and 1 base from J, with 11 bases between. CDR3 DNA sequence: TGCGCCAGCAGCCCAGGGACGGTCCAAGAGACCCAGTACTTC. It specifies CASSPGTVQETQYF.

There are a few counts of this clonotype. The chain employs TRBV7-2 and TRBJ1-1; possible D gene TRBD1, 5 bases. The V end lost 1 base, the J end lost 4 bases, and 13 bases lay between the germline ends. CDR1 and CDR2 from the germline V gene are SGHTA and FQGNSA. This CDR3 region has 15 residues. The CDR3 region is CASSLERVGTTEAFF. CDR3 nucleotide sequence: TGTGCCAGCAGCTTAGAAAGGGTAGGGACCACTGAAGCTTTCTTT.

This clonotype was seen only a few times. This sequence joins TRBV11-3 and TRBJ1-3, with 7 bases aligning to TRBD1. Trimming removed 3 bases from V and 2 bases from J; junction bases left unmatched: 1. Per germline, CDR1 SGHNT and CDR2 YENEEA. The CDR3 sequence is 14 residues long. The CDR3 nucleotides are TGTGCCAGCAGCTTGAGGGGGCCTGGAAACACCATATATTTT. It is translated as CASSLRGPGNTIYF.

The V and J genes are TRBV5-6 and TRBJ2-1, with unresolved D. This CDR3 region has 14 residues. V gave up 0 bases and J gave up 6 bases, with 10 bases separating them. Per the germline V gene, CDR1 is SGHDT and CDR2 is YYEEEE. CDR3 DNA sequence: TGTGCCAGCAGCTTGGGAACCCCGGGCAATGAGCAGTTCTTC. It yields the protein CASSLGTPGNEQFF.

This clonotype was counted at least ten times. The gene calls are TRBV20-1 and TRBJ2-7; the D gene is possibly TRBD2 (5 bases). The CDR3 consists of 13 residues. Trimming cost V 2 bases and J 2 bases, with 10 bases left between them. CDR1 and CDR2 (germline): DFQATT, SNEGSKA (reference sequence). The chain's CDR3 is CSARNGETYEQYF. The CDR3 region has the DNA TGCAGTGCTAGAAACGGGGAAACCTACGAGCAGTACTTC.

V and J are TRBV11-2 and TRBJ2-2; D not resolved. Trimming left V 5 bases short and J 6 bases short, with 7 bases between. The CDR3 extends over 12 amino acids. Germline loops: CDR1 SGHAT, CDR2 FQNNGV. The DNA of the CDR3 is TGTGCCAGCAGCCCTCAGGCCGGGGAGCTGTTTTTT. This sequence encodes CASSPQAGELFF.

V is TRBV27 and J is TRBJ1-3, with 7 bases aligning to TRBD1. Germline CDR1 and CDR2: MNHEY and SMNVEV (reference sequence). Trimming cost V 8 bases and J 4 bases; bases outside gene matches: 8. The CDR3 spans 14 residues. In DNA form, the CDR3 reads TGTGCCAGCTCGGAACAGGGGACGGGAAACACCATATATTTT. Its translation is CASSEQGTGNTIYF.

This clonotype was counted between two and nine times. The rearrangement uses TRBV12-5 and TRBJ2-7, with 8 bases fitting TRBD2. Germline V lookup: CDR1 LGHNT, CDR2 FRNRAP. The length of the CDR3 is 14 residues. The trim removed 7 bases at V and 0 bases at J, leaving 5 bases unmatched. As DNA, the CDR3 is TGTGCTAGTGCCAGAAGCGGGGGCTCCTACGAGCAGTACTTC. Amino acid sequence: CASARSGGSYEQYF.

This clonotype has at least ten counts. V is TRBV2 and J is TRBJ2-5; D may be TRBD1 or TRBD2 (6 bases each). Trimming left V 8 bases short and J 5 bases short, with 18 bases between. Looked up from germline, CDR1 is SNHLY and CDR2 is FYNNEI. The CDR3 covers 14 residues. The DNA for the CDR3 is TGTGCCAGCTCTATTACCGGGGGCCCGGAGACCCAGTACTTC. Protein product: CASSITGGPETQYF.

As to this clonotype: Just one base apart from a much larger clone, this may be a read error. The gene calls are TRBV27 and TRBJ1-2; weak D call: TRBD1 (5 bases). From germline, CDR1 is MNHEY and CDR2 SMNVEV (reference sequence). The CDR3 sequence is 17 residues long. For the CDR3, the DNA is TGTGCCAGCGGTTTGGCCCCTTACGGAACAGGCGACTATGGCTACACCTTC. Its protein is CASGLAPYGTGDYGYTF.

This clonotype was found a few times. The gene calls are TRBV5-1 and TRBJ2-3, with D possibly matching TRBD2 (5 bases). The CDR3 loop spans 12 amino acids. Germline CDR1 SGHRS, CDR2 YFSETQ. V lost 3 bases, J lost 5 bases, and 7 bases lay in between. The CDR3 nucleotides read TGCGCCAGCAGCTGGGCGGGAGATACGCAGTATTTT. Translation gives CASSWAGDTQYF. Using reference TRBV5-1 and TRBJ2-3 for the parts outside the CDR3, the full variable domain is KAGVTQTPRYLIKTRGQQVTLSCSPISGHRSVSWYQQTPGQGLQFLFEYFSETQRNKGNFPGRFSGRQFSNSRSEMNVSTLELGDSALYLCASSWAGDTQYFGPGTRLTVL.

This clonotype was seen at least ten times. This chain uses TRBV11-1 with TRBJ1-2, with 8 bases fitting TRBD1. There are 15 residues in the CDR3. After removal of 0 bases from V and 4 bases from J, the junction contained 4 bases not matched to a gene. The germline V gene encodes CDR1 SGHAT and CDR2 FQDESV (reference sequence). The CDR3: CASSLATGAIYGYTF. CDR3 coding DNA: TGTGCCAGCAGCTTAGCGACAGGGGCTATCTATGGCTACACCTTC.

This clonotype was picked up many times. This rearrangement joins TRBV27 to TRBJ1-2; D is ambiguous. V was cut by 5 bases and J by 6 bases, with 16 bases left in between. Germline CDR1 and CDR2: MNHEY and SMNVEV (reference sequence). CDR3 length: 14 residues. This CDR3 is CASSPNGWAHGYTF. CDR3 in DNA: TGTGCCAGCAGTCCTAACGGGTGGGCCCATGGCTACACCTTC.

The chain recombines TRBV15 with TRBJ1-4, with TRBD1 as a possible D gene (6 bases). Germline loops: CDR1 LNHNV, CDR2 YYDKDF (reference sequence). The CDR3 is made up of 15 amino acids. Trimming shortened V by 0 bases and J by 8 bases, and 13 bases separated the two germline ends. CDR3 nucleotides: TGTGCCACCAGCAGAGATTTAGGGACAAGCGAAAAACTGTTTTTT. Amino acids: CATSRDLGTSEKLFF.

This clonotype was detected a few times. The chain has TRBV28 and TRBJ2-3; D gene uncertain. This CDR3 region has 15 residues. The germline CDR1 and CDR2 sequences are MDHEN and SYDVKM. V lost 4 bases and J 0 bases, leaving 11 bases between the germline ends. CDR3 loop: CASSSPMDSTDTQYF. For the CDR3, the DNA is TGTGCCAGCAGTTCCCCCATGGACAGCACAGATACGCAGTATTTT. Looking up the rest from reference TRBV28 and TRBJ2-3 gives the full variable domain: DVKVTQSSRYLVKRTGEKVFLECVQDMDHENMFWYRQDPGLGLRLIYFSYDVKMKEKGDIPEGYSVSREKKERFSLILESASTNQTSMYLCASSSPMDSTDTQYFGPGTRLTVL.

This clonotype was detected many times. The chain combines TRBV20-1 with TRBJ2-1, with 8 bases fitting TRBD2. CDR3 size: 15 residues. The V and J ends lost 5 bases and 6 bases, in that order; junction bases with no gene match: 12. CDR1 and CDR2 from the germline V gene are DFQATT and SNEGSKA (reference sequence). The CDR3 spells CSALIAGRGGNEQFF. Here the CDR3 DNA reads TGCAGTGCTTTGATAGCGGGAAGGGGGGGCAATGAGCAGTTCTTC.

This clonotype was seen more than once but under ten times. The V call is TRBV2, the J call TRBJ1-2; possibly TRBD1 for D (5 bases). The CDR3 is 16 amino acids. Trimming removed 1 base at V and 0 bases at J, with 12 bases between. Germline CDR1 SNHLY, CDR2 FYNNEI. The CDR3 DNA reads TGTGCCAGCAGTGAAGAAATAGAGACAGCTAACTATGGCTACACCTTC. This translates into CASSEEIETANYGYTF. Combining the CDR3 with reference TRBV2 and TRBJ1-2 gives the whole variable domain EPEVTQTPSHQVTQMGQEVILRCVPISNHLYFYWYRQILGQKVEFLVSFYNNEISEKSEIFDDQFSVERPDGSNFTLKIRSTKLEDSAMYFCASSEEIETANYGYTFGSGTRLTVV.

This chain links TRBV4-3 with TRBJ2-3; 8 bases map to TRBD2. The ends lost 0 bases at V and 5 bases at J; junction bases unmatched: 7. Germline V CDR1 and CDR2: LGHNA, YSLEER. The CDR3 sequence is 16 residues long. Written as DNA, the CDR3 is TGCGCCAGCAGCCAAGATCCCTCCAGCGGGGGAGATACGCAGTATTTT. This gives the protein CASSQDPSSGGDTQYF.

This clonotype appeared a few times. The CDR3 loop reads CSARDGEREVYNEQFF. CDR3 bases: TGCAGTGCTAGAGATGGTGAGCGGGAGGTCTACAATGAGCAGTTCTTC. V usage is TRBV20-1 and J usage is TRBJ2-1, with TRBD2 matching 9 bases. V lost 0 bases and J lost 3; bases outside the gene matches: 6. Germline CDR1 is DFQATT and CDR2 is SNEGSKA (reference sequence). There are 16 residues in the CDR3.

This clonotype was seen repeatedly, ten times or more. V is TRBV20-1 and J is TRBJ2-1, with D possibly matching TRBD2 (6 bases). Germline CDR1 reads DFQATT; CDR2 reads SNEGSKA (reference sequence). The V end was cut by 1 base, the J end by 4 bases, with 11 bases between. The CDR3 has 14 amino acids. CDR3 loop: CSARGLATYNEQFF. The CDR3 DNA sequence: TGCAGTGCTAGAGGGCTAGCGACGTACAATGAGCAGTTCTTC.

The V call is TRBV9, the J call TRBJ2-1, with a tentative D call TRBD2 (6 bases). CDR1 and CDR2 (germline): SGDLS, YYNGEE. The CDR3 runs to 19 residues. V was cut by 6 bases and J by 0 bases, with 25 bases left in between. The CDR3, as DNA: TGTGCCAGCACACCGGGACTTTCTTTATCTCTAAGCTCCTACAATGAGCAGTTCTTC. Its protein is CASTPGLSLSLSSYNEQFF.

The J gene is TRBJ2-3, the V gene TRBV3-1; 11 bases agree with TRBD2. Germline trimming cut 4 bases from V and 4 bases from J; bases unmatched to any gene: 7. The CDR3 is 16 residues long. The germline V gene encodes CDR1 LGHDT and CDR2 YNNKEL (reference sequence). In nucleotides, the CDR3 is TGTGCCAGCAGCCCCCGACTAGCGGGGAGGTCAGATACGCAGTATTTT. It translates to CASSPRLAGRSDTQYF.

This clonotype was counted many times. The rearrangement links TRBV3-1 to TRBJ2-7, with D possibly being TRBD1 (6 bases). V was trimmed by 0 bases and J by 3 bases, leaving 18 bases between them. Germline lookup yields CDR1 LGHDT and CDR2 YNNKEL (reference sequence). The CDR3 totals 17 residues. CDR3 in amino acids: CASSQDRKHRGFYEQYF. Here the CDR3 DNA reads TGTGCCAGCAGCCAAGATCGAAAACATAGGGGGTTCTACGAGCAGTACTTC.

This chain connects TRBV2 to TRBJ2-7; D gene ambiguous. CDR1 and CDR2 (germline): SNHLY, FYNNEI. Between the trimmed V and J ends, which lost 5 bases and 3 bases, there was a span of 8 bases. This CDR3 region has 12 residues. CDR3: CASSRQLYEQYF. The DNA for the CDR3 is TGTGCCAGCAGTAGGCAGCTCTACGAGCAGTACTTC.